The present T cell receptor (beta chain) was sequenced within a study of beta chain features in type 1 diabetes. One heparinised blood draw averaging approximately 0.11 L was given by each donor. Expressed TCRB transcripts were sequenced because the entire RNA isolate underwent reverse transcription. The table came from immunoSEQ multiplex PCR; TCRdb's copy has only in-frame clones and leaves some out. Of roughly 450,000 clones in the sample, about 15% were seen once. Germline V gives CDR1 SGHAT, CDR2 FQNNGV. The CDR3 is made up of 12 amino acids. V lost 0 bases and J lost 7, with 7 bases in between. Study-level results: The similarity of naive, central memory and Treg TCRB repertoires appeared greater among patients than among healthy donors. Type 1 diabetes patients had VDJ junctions that carried fewer insertions and more deletions.

This clone has a handful of counts. Its antigen is currently unknown. The sample taken for sequencing was naive CD4+ T cells from blood. The TCR originated in a man aged 25-45 years in good health. The chain links TRBV11-2 to TRBJ2-7; D not certain. CDR3 in amino acids: CASSLDSHEQYF. The CDR3 DNA is TGTGCCAGCAGCTTAGATTCGCATGAGCAGTACTTC.